This T cell receptor (beta chain) was captured by sequencing in a study of shared clonotypes between healthy human individuals. Germline V gene data show CDR1 as LGHNA and CDR2 as YNFKEQ. CDR3 length: 14 amino acids. V gave up 1 base and J gave up 3 bases, with 10 bases separating them. TCRdb's table, derived via immunoSEQ multiplex PCR, lists solely in-frame clones and lacks some. The sample has approximately 500,000 clones, approximately 79% seen once. This receptor was identified in a woman aged 35 to 49 in good health. Some clones in this sample may be carry-over from other donors' samples. Sequences were obtained from PBMCs. The V gene is TRBV4-2, the J gene TRBJ2-7, with D possibly matching TRBD2 (5 bases). The CDR3 loop reads CASSQAPRDYEQYF. The DNA for the CDR3 is TGTGCCAGCAGCCAAGCACCCCGGGACTACGAGCAGTACTTC.